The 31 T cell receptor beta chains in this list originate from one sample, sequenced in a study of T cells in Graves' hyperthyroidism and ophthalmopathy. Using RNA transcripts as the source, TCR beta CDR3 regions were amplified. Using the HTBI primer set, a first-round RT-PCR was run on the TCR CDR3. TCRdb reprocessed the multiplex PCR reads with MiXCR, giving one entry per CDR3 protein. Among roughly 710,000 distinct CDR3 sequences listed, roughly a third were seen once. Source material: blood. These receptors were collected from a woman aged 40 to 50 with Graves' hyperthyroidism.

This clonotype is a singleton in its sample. CDR3 loop: CASRGGSYTGELFF. The CDR3 coding sequence is TGTGCCAGCAGGGGGGGGTCCTACACCGGGGAGCTGTTTTTT. The chain links TRBV6-1 to TRBJ2-2; 7 positions agree with TRBD2. Germline V lookup: CDR1 MNHNS, CDR2 SASEGT. V lost 6 bases to trimming and J lost 3 bases; unmatched junction nucleotides: 4. The length of the CDR3 is 14 residues.

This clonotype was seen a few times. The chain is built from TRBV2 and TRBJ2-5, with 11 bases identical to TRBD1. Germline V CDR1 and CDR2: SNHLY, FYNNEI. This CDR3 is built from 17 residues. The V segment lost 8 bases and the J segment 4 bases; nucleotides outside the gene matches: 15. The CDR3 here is CASLGPNRDRGRETQYF. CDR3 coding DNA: TGTGCCAGCCTCGGACCTAACCGGGACAGGGGGAGAGAGACCCAGTACTTC.

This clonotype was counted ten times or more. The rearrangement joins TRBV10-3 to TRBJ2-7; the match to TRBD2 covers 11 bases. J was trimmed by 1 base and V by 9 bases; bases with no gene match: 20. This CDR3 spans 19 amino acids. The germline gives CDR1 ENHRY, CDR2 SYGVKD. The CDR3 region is CAMAAGLAGGPVGSYEQYF. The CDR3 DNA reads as TGTGCCATGGCGGCGGGGTTAGCGGGAGGGCCGGTTGGTTCCTACGAGCAGTACTTC.

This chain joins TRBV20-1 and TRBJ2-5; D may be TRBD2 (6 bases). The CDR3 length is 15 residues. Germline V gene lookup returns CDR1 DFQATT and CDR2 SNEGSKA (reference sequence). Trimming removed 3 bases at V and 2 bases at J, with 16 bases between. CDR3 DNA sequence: TGCAGTGCTAGTAAATCGATAGCGGATCAAGAGACCCAGTACTTC. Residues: CSASKSIADQETQYF.

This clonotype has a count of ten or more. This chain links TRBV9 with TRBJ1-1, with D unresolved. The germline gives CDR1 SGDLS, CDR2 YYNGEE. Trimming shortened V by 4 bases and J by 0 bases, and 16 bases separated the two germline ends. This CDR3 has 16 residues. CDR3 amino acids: CASSTTPTKMNTEAFF. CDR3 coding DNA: TGTGCCAGCAGCACGACACCTACGAAGATGAACACTGAAGCTTTCTTT. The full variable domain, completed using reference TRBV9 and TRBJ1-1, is DSGVTQTPKHLITATGQRVTLRCSPRSGDLSVYWYQQSLDQGLQFLIQYYNGEERAKGNILERFSAQQFPDLHSELNLSSLELGDSALYFCASSTTPTKMNTEAFFGQGTRLTVV.

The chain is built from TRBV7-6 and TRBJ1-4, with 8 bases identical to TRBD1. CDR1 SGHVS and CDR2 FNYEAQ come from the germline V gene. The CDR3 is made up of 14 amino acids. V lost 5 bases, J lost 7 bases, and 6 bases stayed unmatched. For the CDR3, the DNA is TGTGCCAGCAGCGCACTACAGGGGGGTGAAAAACTGTTTTTT. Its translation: CASSALQGGEKLFF.

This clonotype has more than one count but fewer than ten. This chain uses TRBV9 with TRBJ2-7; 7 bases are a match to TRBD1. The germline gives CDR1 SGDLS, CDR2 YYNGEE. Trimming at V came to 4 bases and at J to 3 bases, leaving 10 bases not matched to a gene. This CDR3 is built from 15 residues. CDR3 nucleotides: TGTGCCAGCAGCCCTCAAGGGACAGCTGACTACGAGCAGTACTTC. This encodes CASSPQGTADYEQYF.

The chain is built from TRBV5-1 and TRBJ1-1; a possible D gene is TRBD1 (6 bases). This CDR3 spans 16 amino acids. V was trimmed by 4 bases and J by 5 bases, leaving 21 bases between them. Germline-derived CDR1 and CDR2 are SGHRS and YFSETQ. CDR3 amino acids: CASSLGAGQAGTEAFF. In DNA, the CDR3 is TGCGCCAGCAGCCTGGGGGCAGGGCAGGCAGGGACTGAAGCTTTCTTT.

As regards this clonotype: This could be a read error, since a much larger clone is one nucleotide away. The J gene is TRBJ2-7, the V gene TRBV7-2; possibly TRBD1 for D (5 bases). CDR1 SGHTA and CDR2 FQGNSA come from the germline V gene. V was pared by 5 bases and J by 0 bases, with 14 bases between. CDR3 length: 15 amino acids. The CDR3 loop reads CASSPRSGYSYEQYF. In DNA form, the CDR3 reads TGTGCCAGCAGCCCTAGGTCAGGGTACTCCTACGAGCAGTACTTC.

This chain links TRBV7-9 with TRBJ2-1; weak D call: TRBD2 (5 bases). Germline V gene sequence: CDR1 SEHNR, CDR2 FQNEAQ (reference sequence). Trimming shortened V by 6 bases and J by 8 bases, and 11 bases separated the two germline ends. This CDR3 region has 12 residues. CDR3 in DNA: TGTGCCAGCAGTCCTAGCCTGTATGAGCAGTTCTTC. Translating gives CASSPSLYEQFF. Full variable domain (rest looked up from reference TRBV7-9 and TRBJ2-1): DTGVSQNPRHKITKRGQNVTFRCDPISEHNRLYWYRQTLGQGPEFLTYFQNEAQLEKSRLLSDRFSAERPKGSFSTLEIQRTEQGDSAMYLCASSPSLYEQFFGPGTRLTVL.

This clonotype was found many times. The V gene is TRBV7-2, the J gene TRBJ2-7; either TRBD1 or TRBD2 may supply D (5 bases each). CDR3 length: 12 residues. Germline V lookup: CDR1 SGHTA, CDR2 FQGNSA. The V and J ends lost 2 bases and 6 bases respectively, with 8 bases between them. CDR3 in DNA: TGTGCCAGCAGCTTATTGAGGGGCGAGCAGTACTTC. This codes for CASSLLRGEQYF.

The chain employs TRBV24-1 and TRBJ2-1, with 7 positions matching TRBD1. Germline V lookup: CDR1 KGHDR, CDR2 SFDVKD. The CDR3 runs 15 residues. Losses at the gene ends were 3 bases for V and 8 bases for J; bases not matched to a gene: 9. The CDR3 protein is CATSDEGAILYEQFF. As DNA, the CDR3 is TGTGCCACCAGTGATGAGGGGGCGATTCTCTATGAGCAGTTCTTC.

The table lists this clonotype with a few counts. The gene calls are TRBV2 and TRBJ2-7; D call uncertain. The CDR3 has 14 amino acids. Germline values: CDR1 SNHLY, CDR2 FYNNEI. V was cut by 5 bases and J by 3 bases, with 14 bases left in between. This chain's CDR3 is CASSLKVQNYEQYF. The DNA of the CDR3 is TGTGCCAGCAGTTTAAAGGTCCAAAACTACGAGCAGTACTTC.

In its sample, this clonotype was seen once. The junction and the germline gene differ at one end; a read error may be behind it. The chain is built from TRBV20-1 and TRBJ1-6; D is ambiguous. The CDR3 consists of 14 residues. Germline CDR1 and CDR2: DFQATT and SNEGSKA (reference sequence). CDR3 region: CSARKTEYNPPLHF. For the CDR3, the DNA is TGCAGTGCTAGAAAAACAGAATATAATCCACCCCTCCACTTT.

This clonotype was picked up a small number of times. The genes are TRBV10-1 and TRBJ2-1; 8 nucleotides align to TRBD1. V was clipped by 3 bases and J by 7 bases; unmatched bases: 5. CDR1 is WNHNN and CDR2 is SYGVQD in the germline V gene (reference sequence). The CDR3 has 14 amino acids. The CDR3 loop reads CASSDGQGRNEQFF. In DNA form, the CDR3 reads TGCGCCAGCAGTGACGGACAGGGCAGGAATGAGCAGTTCTTC.

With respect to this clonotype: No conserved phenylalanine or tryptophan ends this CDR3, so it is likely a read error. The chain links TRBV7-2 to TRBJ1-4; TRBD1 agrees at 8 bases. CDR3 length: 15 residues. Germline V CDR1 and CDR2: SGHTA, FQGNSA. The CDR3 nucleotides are TGCGCCAGCAGCCAAGACCAGGGGGCCTTTGAAAAACTGTTTCTT. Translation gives CASSQDQGAFEKLFL.

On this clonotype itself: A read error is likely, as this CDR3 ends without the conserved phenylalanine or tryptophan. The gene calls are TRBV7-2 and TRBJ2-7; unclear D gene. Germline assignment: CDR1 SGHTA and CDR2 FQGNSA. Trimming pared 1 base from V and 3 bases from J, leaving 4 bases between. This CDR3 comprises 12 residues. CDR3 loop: CASSLDYYEQYL. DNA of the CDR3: TGTGCCAGCAGCTTAGACTACTACGAGCAGTACCTC.

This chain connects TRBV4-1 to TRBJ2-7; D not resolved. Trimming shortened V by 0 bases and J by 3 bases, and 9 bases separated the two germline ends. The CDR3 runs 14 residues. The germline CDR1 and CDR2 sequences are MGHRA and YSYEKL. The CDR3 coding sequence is TGCGCCAGCAGCCAAGACCGCCAGTTCTACGAGCAGTACTTC. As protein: CASSQDRQFYEQYF.

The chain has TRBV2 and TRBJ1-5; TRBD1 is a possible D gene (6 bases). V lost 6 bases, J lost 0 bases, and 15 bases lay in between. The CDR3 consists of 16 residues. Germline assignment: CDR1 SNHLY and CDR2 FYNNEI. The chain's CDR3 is CASRGVQGDSNQPQHF. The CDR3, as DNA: TGTGCCAGCAGGGGGGTACAGGGAGATAGCAATCAGCCCCAGCATTTT.

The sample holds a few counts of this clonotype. The CDR3 DNA follows: TGTGCCAGCAGGACAGGGGGCGCGGGCGACAGGACTGAAGCTTTCTTT. This encodes CASRTGGAGDRTEAFF. The V and J genes are TRBV6-1 and TRBJ1-1; 10 bases map to TRBD1. The germline CDR1 and CDR2 sequences are MNHNS and SASEGT. Unmatched junction bases numbered 12, after V lost 6 bases and J lost 5 bases. The CDR3 spans 16 residues.

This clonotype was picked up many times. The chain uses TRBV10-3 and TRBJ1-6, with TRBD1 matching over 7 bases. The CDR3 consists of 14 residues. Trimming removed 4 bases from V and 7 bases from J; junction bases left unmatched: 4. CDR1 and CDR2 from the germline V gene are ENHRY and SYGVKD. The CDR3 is CAISAQGRNSPLHF. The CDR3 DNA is TGTGCCATCAGTGCACAGGGGAGGAATTCACCCCTCCACTTT.

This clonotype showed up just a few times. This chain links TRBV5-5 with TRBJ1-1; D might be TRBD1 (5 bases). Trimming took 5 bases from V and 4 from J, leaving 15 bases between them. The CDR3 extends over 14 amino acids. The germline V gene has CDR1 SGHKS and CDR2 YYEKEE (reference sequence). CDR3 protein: CASSLIQGGTEAFF. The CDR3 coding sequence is TGTGCCAGCAGTTTAATCCAGGGCGGCACTGAAGCTTTCTTT.

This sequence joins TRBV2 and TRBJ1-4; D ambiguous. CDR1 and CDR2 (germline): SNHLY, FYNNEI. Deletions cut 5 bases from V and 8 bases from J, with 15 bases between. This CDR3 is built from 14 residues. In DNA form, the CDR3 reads TGTGCCAGCAGTTTCCGTACGGGTCACGAAAAACTGTTTTTT. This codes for CASSFRTGHEKLFF.

DNA for the CDR3: TGTGCCAGCAGCTCTGGGACAGGGGATCCGCCCCAGCATTTT. Its protein is CASSSGTGDPPQHF. This rearrangement joins TRBV6-5 to TRBJ1-5; 10 nucleotides agree with TRBD1. Germline CDR1 is MNHEY and CDR2 is SVGAGI. V trimming: 6 bases; J trimming: 9 bases; junction bases outside the gene matches: 8. The CDR3 extends over 14 amino acids.

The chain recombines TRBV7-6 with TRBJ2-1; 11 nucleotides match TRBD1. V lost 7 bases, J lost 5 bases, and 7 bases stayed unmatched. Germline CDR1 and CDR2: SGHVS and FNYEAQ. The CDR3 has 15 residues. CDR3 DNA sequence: TGTGCCAGCACCAGGACAGGGGGCGCGGACAATGAGCAGTTCTTC. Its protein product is CASTRTGGADNEQFF.

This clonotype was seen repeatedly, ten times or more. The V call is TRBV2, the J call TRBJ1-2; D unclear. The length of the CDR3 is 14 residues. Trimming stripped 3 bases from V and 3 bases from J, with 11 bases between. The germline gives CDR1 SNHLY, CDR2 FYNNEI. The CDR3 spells CASSDSVRDYGYTF. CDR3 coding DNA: TGTGCCAGCAGTGATTCTGTTCGGGACTATGGCTACACCTTC.

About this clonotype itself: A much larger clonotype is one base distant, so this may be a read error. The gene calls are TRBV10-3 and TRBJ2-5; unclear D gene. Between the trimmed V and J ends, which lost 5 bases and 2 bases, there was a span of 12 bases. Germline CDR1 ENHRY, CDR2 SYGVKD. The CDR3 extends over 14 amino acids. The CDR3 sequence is CAISYLMGQETQYF. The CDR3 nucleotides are TGTGCCATCAGTTATTTGATGGGTCAAGAGACCCAGTACTTC.

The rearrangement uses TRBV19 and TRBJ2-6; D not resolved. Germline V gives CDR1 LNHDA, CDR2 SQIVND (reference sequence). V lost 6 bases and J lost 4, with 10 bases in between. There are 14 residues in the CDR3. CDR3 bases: TGTGCCAGTAGCGCTTTGGGCGGGGCCAACGTCCTGACTTTC. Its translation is CASSALGGANVLTF.

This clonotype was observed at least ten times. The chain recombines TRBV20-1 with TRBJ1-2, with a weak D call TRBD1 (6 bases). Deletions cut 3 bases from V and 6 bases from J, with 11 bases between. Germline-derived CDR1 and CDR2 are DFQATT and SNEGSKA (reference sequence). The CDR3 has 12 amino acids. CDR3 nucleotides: TGCAGTGCTAGGTACAGGGACCATGGCTACACCTTC. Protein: CSARYRDHGYTF.

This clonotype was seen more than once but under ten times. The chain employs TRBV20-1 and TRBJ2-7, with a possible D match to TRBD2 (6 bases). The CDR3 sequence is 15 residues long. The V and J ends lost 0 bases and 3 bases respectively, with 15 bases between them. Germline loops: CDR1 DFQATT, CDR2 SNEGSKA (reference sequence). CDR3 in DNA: TGCAGTGCTAGAGAGCCGGGGGTGAGAAACTACGAGCAGTACTTC. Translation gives CSAREPGVRNYEQYF.

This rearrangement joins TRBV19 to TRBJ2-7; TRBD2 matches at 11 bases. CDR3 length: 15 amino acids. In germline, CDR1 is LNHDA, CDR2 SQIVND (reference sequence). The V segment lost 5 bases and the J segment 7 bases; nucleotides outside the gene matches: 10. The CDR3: CASSFNSGGDNEQYF. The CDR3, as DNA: TGTGCCAGTAGTTTCAATAGCGGGGGGGACAATGAGCAGTACTTC.